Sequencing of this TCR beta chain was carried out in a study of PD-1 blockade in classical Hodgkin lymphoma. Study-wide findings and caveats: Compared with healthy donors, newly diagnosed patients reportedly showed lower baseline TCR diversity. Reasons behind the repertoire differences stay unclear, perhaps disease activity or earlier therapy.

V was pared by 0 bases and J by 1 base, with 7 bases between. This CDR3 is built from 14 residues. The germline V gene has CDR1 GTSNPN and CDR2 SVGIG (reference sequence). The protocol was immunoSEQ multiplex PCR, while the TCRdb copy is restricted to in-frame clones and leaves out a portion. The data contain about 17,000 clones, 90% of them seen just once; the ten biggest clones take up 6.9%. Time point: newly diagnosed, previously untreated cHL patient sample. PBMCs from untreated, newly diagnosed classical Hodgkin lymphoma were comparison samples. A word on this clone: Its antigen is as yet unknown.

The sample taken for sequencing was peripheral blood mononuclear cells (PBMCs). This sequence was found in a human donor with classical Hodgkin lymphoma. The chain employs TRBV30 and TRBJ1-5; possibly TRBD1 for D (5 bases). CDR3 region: CAWSVWGSNQPQHF. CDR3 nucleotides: TGTGCCTGGAGTGTATGGGGGAGCAATCAGCCCCAGCATTTT. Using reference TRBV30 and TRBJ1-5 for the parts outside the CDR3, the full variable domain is SQTIHQWPATLVQPVGSPLSLECTVEGTSNPNLYWYRQAAGRGLQLLFYSVGIGQISSEVPQNLSASRPQDRQFILSSKKLLLSDSGFYLCAWSVWGSNQPQHFGDGTRLSIL.